A selection of T cell receptor beta chains follows, all from one sample in a study of CD8+CD57+ T cells in acquired aplastic anemia. Each CDR3 protein is one row after TCRdb ran MiXCR on the reads. The table lists roughly 150,000 distinct CDR3 sequences, approximately 44% of them singletons. The sample comprised sorted CD4+, CD8+, or CD8+CD57+ T cells (not recorded which) from PBMCs. Receptors were obtained from a human donor in good health. CDR3s leave out the opening cysteine and the closing phenylalanine or tryptophan.

TRBV5-6	TRBJ1-2	ASRRGQGYGYT
TRBV7-9	TRBJ2-7	ASSPRVGSYEQY
TRBV20-1	TRBJ2-1	SARTGLAAFSYNEQF
TRBV20-1	TRBJ2-1	SARGTSGSSYNEQF
TRBV7-9	TRBJ1-1	ASSLAANTEAF
TRBV9	TRBJ1-3	ASSVGGVDTIY
TRBV11-2	TRBJ1-2	ASSPPSNAQGDGYT
TRBV2	TRBJ1-1	ASSVDQGIA
TRBV10-3	TRBJ2-7	AISQGQPYEQY
TRBV5-6	TRBJ2-7	ASSFDTGYYTYEQY
TRBV5-1	TRBJ1-2	ASSWGDRGSGGYGYT
TRBV9	TRBJ1-6	ASSAGTENSPLH
TRBV9	TRBJ1-6	ASSVLAGATNSPLH
TRBV25-1	TRBJ2-5	ASSASSLWGGTVWETQY
TRBV10-2	TRBJ2-6	AIQGGLSGANVLT
TRBV11-2	TRBJ2-1	ASSLGPGGFSYNEQF
TRBV27	TRBJ1-3	ASRRGSGNTIY
TRBV25-1	TRBJ1-1	ASSDGRLNTEAF
TRBV29-1	TRBJ2-5	SVETGGPGTQY
TRBV6-1	TRBJ2-1	ASSSNRGPYNEQF
TRBV5-1	TRBJ2-3	ASILLAGAVDTQY
TRBV29-1	TRBJ2-3	SDVPSSGSQDTQY
TRBV18	TRBJ2-6	ASSPLSGTDFSGANVLT
TRBV27	TRBJ1-5	ASSLGGRNQPQH
TRBV19	TRBJ2-1	ASTPGTGYNEQF
TRBV2	TRBJ1-1	ASTLLDSNTEAF
TRBV29-1	TRBJ1-1	SVGLMNAEAF
TRBV9	TRBJ1-1	ASSVRGGTNTEAF
TRBV5-6	TRBJ2-5	ASSFKTGEETQY
TRBV12-3/TRBV12-4	TRBJ2-1	ASGPGNTVVEQF
TRBV20-1	TRBJ2-7	SATDIYEQY
TRBV25-1	TRBJ1-4	ASSVFSTGSDEKLF
TRBV2	TRBJ1-6	ASTTMTGYNSPLH
TRBV12-3/TRBV12-4	TRBJ1-6	ASLTGVSNSPLH
TRBV24-1	TRBJ2-5	ATSARDGETQY
TRBV7-3	TRBJ1-1	ASSLGQSNTEAF
TRBV4-1	TRBJ2-3	ASSPGPLTGSDTQY
TRBV15	TRBJ2-5	ATSSDRGWSETQY
TRBV7-6	TRBJ1-1	ASSLERMNTEAF
TRBV20-1	TRBJ1-2	SARQGAYDGYT
TRBV6-1	TRBJ1-3	ASRGPGDTIY
TRBV29-1	TRBJ1-1	SVVRQGITEAF
TRBV20-1	TRBJ1-1	SASPGWTEAF
TRBV10-3	TRBJ1-6	AISESLGPHNSPLH
TRBV5-6	TRBJ2-5	ASSAELIQKSETQY
TRBV2	TRBJ1-1	ASNQGITEAF
TRBV15	TRBJ1-1	ATSRRQGVNTEAF
TRBV29-1	TRBJ1-1	SVSTTATEAF
TRBV5-8	TRBJ2-7	ASSALAGAREQY
TRBV10-3	TRBJ1-1	AIRSGTGGRTEAF
TRBV20-1	TRBJ2-1	SAGELQGPIYNEQF
TRBV20-1	TRBJ2-1	SALAGLGLNEQF
TRBV20-1	TRBJ2-7	SARGTDHDEQY